The 26 T cell receptor beta chains presented below share a single source sample, sequenced in a study of identical twins. TCRdb redid the calling of the 5' RACE reads with MiXCR, one entry per CDR3 protein. The top ten hold about 0.4% of the sample, which has approximately 500,000 distinct CDR3 sequences, 13% to 15% seen once. Another study also made use of these data, one on yellow fever vaccine responses in identical twins.

Sequenced input: CD4+ T cells sorted from blood. Receptor source: a woman aged 18-30 years in good health.

The V gene is TRBV5-5, the J gene TRBJ1-4, with D maybe TRBD1 (6 bases). The CDR3 has 15 residues. Trimming stripped 0 bases from V and 5 bases from J, with 11 bases between. Germline V lookup: CDR1 SGHKS, CDR2 YYEKEE (reference sequence). As DNA, the CDR3 is TGTGCCAGCAGCTTGGATGGACAGACAAATGAAAAACTGTTTTTT. It is translated as CASSLDGQTNEKLFF.

This CDR3 is CATSRGAGTYEQYV. CDR3 DNA: TGTGCCACCAGCAGAGGAGCAGGGACCTACGAGCAGTACGTC. The chain is built from TRBV15 and TRBJ2-7; D possibly corresponds to TRBD1 (5 bases). The CDR3 is made up of 14 amino acids. Deletions cut 1 base from V and 2 bases from J, with 9 bases between. Germline V CDR1 and CDR2: LNHNV, YYDKDF (reference sequence).

This clonotype was seen more than once but under ten times. The chain links TRBV11-3 to TRBJ1-3; 9 bases are a match to TRBD1. The ends lost 3 bases at V and 2 bases at J; junction bases unmatched: 8. CDR1 is SGHNT, CDR2 YENEEA, per germline. The CDR3 has 17 amino acids. The chain's CDR3 is CASSLDLRQGAGNTIYF. The CDR3 region has the DNA TGTGCCAGCAGCTTGGACCTTAGACAGGGGGCTGGAAACACCATATATTTT. Full variable domain (remainder filled in from reference TRBV11-3 and TRBJ1-3): EAGVVQSPRYKIIEKKQPVAFWCNPISGHNTLYWYLQNLGQGPELLIRYENEEAVDDSQLPKDRFSAERLKGVDSTLKIQPAELGDSAVYLCASSLDLRQGAGNTIYFGEGSWLTVV.

The CDR3 DNA reads as TGTGCCAGCAGCCCCGGACTAGCTCCTGGTACCGGGGAGCTGTTTTTT. This sequence encodes CASSPGLAPGTGELFF. The V gene is TRBV12-3 or TRBV12-4, the J gene TRBJ2-2, with 8 bases aligning to TRBD2. This CDR3 has 16 residues. V gave up 6 bases and J gave up 5 bases; unmatched junction bases: 11.

The chain combines TRBV24-1 with TRBJ2-3; TRBD2 matches 12 bases. This CDR3 has 16 residues. Per germline, CDR1 KGHDR and CDR2 SFDVKD. V shed 5 bases and J 4 bases; nucleotides not matched to a gene: 6. Written as DNA, the CDR3 is TGTGCCACCAGTGGGACTAGCGGGGACCGGTCAGATACGCAGTATTTT. It codes for CATSGTSGDRSDTQYF.

The table lists this clonotype with a few counts. The gene calls are TRBV28 and TRBJ2-7, with 13 nucleotides matching TRBD2. The length of the CDR3 is 13 residues. Germline V gene sequence: CDR1 MDHEN, CDR2 SYDVKM. Trimming cost V 3 bases and J 9 bases; bases outside gene matches: 2. The CDR3 region is CASSLGLAGTQYV. In DNA, the CDR3 is TGTGCCAGCAGTTTGGGACTAGCGGGGACGCAGTACGTC.

This clonotype was picked up many times. The CDR3 bases are TGTGCCAGCAGTTTTTCGGTCCAGGGTGGGTACGAGCAGTACTTC. It yields the protein CASSFSVQGGYEQYF. V gene TRBV12-3 or TRBV12-4 combines with J gene TRBJ2-7; perhaps TRBD1 as D (5 bases). Trimming removed 3 bases at V and 4 bases at J, with 16 bases between. The CDR3 contains 15 residues.

The rearrangement links TRBV2 to TRBJ1-4; 7 bases are a match to TRBD1. Germline V CDR1 and CDR2: SNHLY, FYNNEI. This CDR3 region has 14 residues. The junction had 9 bases not matched to a gene; V was cut back by 7 bases and J by 7 bases. Here the CDR3 reads CASKTGRLGEKLFF. As DNA, the CDR3 is TGTGCCAGCAAGACAGGGCGCCTAGGTGAAAAACTGTTTTTT. Using reference TRBV2 and TRBJ1-4 for the parts outside the CDR3, the full variable domain is EPEVTQTPSHQVTQMGQEVILRCVPISNHLYFYWYRQILGQKVEFLVSFYNNEISEKSEIFDDQFSVERPDGSNFTLKIRSTKLEDSAMYFCASKTGRLGEKLFFGSGTQLSVL.

The table lists this clonotype with a few counts. The chain has TRBV7-8 and TRBJ2-3; a possible D gene is TRBD2 (6 bases). V dropped 4 bases and J dropped 3 bases, with 14 bases sitting between them. The CDR3 covers 15 residues. The germline V gene encodes CDR1 SGHVS and CDR2 FQNEAQ. CDR3 protein: CASSSPGAVTDTQYF. In DNA, the CDR3 is TGTGCCAGCAGCTCCCCGGGAGCCGTTACAGATACGCAGTATTTT.

This chain links TRBV29-1 with TRBJ2-1, with 9 bases that match TRBD1. V lost 7 bases to trimming and J lost 4 bases; unmatched junction nucleotides: 8. This CDR3 is 14 amino acids long. Looked up from germline, CDR1 is SQVTM and CDR2 is ANQGSEA. This CDR3 reads CSAHNRGLYNEQFF. The CDR3 DNA is TGCAGCGCCCACAACAGGGGGCTATACAATGAGCAGTTCTTC.

This clonotype appeared many times. The rearrangement links TRBV29-1 to TRBJ2-3; D not certain. The ends were cut back, 1 base at V and 5 bases at J, with 10 bases in the middle. The CDR3 extends over 13 amino acids. The germline V gene encodes CDR1 SQVTM and CDR2 ANQGSEA. In DNA, the CDR3 is TGCAGCGTTGAAGGGCGCCTCCTAGATACGCAGTATTTT. Amino acids: CSVEGRLLDTQYF.

This clonotype was found a few times. The rearrangement joins TRBV12-3 or TRBV12-4 to TRBJ1-2, with 9 bases lining up with TRBD1. CDR3 length equals 15 residues. After removal of 0 bases from V and 5 bases from J, the junction contained 4 bases not matched to a gene. The CDR3 coding sequence is TGTGCCAGCAGTTTAGCCGGACAGGGGATGTATGGCTACACCTTC. This codes for CASSLAGQGMYGYTF.

V is TRBV2 and J is TRBJ2-1; tentatively, D is TRBD1 or TRBD2 (6 bases each). Trimming removed 8 bases at V and 0 bases at J, with 11 bases between. Germline V gives CDR1 SNHLY, CDR2 FYNNEI. The CDR3 is 14 residues long. The CDR3 DNA reads TGTGCCAGCCTGGAGGGGGGCTCCTACAATGAGCAGTTCTTC. Its translation is CASLEGGSYNEQFF.

J is TRBJ2-2 and V is TRBV20-1; D is unresolved. There are 17 residues in the CDR3. Trimming took 0 bases from V and 0 from J, leaving 14 bases between them. The V gene's germline CDR1 is DFQATT and CDR2 SNEGSKA (reference sequence). CDR3 protein: CSARDVRAKSNTGELFF. CDR3 nucleotides: TGCAGTGCTAGAGATGTCAGAGCGAAGTCGAACACCGGGGAGCTGTTTTTT.

This chain joins TRBV6-1 and TRBJ2-6; tentatively, D is TRBD2 (6 bases). Germline CDR1 and CDR2: MNHNS and SASEGT. CDR3 length: 15 amino acids. V lost 2 bases, J lost 1 base, and 6 bases lay in between. The chain's CDR3 is CASSELASGANVLTF. The CDR3 DNA reads as TGTGCCAGCAGTGAACTAGCGTCTGGGGCCAACGTCCTGACTTTC.

The gene calls are TRBV5-6 and TRBJ2-7; 7 bases line up with TRBD1. Germline trimming cut 0 bases from V and 6 bases from J; bases unmatched to any gene: 12. The CDR3 runs 16 residues. Germline-derived CDR1 and CDR2 are SGHDT and YYEEEE. CDR3 sequence reads: CASSLAWGQRYLEQYV. In DNA form, the CDR3 reads TGTGCCAGCAGCTTGGCCTGGGGACAGCGATATCTCGAGCAGTACGTC.

This clonotype was seen at least ten times. The rearrangement joins TRBV12-3 or TRBV12-4 to TRBJ1-2; 8 nucleotides agree with TRBD1. This CDR3 is 14 amino acids long. The V gene end was trimmed by 7 bases and the J gene end by 4 bases; junction bases not matched to a gene: 8. As DNA, the CDR3 is TGTGCCAGCACCGGACAGGGTTTGGGCTATGGCTACACCTTC. Translating gives CASTGQGLGYGYTF.

This chain joins TRBV15 and TRBJ2-1; D call uncertain. Per the germline V gene, CDR1 is LNHNV and CDR2 is YYDKDF (reference sequence). This CDR3 region has 17 residues. Trimming pared 1 base from V and 7 bases from J, leaving 20 bases between. This chain's CDR3 is CATSRGRGPRLWNEQFF. The CDR3 coding sequence is TGTGCCACCAGCAGAGGCCGCGGCCCTCGGCTGTGGAATGAGCAGTTCTTC.

The V and J genes are TRBV29-1 and TRBJ2-1, with 7 bases matching TRBD1. V shed 3 bases, J shed 4 bases, and the junction held 9 bases outside the gene matches. Germline-derived CDR1 and CDR2 are SQVTM and ANQGSEA. CDR3 length: 15 amino acids. CDR3: CSVDIPGQKYNEQFF. DNA of the CDR3: TGCAGCGTTGATATACCGGGACAGAAATACAATGAGCAGTTCTTC.

This chain links TRBV12-3 or TRBV12-4 with TRBJ2-2; 11 bases align to TRBD1. Germline trimming cut 2 bases from V and 6 bases from J; bases unmatched to any gene: 5. This CDR3 has 16 residues. CDR3 sequence: CASSLRTGGRAGELFF. CDR3 DNA sequence: TGTGCCAGCAGTTTAAGGACAGGGGGCAGGGCCGGGGAGCTGTTTTTT.

This rearrangement joins TRBV7-2 to TRBJ2-5; D is unresolved. The germline V gene encodes CDR1 SGHTA and CDR2 FQGNSA. CDR3 length equals 14 residues. V lost 7 bases and J 1 base, leaving 13 bases between the germline ends. Here the CDR3 reads CASNLGPIQETQYF. CDR3 DNA: TGTGCCAGCAACCTAGGACCGATCCAAGAGACCCAGTACTTC.

The V call is TRBV5-1, the J call TRBJ2-5; TRBD1 or TRBD2 may be the D gene (5 bases each). CDR1 is SGHRS, CDR2 YFSETQ, per germline. Trimming took 2 bases from V and 2 from J, leaving 13 bases between them. There are 15 residues in the CDR3. The CDR3 DNA reads as TGCGCCAGCAGCTTCCTCTGGGGACCTCAAGAGACCCAGTACTTC. Its protein is CASSFLWGPQETQYF. The full variable domain, completed using reference TRBV5-1 and TRBJ2-5, is KAGVTQTPRYLIKTRGQQVTLSCSPISGHRSVSWYQQTPGQGLQFLFEYFSETQRNKGNFPGRFSGRQFSNSRSEMNVSTLELGDSALYLCASSFLWGPQETQYFGPGTRLLVL.

This clonotype was seen a handful of times. V is TRBV6-1 and J is TRBJ2-1; 10 nucleotides match TRBD2. J lost 5 bases, V lost 6 bases, and 13 bases had no gene match. Per germline, CDR1 MNHNS and CDR2 SASEGT. The CDR3 is 17 amino acids. Written as DNA, the CDR3 is TGTGCCAGCAGGGAGAGGGCAGCGGGAGGGCGGAACAATGAGCAGTTCTTC. It yields the protein CASRERAAGGRNNEQFF.

The chain recombines TRBV5-1 with TRBJ2-7, with 8 bases lining up with TRBD1. Germline V gene data show CDR1 as SGHRS and CDR2 as YFSETQ. The CDR3 has 14 amino acids. V shed 4 bases and J 5 bases; nucleotides not matched to a gene: 8. Here the CDR3 reads CASSRDGQGDEQYF. The CDR3, as DNA: TGCGCCAGCAGCCGGGACGGACAGGGTGACGAGCAGTACTTC.

This clonotype was counted between two and nine times. This rearrangement joins TRBV5-1 to TRBJ2-1; 10 bases agree with TRBD2. The junction had 7 bases not matched to a gene; V was cut back by 0 bases and J by 10 bases. The CDR3 loop spans 15 amino acids. The germline CDR1 and CDR2 sequences are SGHRS and YFSETQ. The CDR3 DNA is TGCGCCAGCAGCTTGGCTCTAGCGGGAGAGGGGGAGCAGTTCTTC. This sequence encodes CASSLALAGEGEQFF.

This clonotype was seen many times. CDR3 nucleotides: TGCGCCAGCACCGGATTAGATACGCAGTATTTT. This translates into CASTGLDTQYF. J is TRBJ2-3 and V is TRBV5-1, with D uncertain. The CDR3 length is 11 residues. The germline V gene has CDR1 SGHRS and CDR2 YFSETQ. Trimming cost V 6 bases and J 5 bases, with 7 bases left between them. Complete variable domain (other parts from reference TRBV5-1 and TRBJ2-3): KAGVTQTPRYLIKTRGQQVTLSCSPISGHRSVSWYQQTPGQGLQFLFEYFSETQRNKGNFPGRFSGRQFSNSRSEMNVSTLELGDSALYLCASTGLDTQYFGPGTRLTVL.